This TCR beta chain was identified in a study of blood T cell repertoires in COVID-19. About the research overall: Italy, Spain and the United States were the sources of the convalescent and acute COVID-19 samples.

Two negative PCRs, clearance, or symptom resolution had been documented for recovered Cohort 3 donors. The V gene's germline CDR1 is SGHRS and CDR2 YFSETQ. Germline trimming cut 2 bases from V and 3 bases from J; bases unmatched to any gene: 5. This CDR3 spans 15 amino acids. TCRdb keeps only in-frame clones here, not all; method: immunoSEQ multiplex PCR. The sample records approximately 17,000 clones, about 91% being singletons. Source material: PBMCs or T cells enriched from blood (not recorded which). The chain couples TRBV5-1 to TRBJ2-3; 8 nucleotides line up with TRBD1. The clonotype originates from a woman in her thirties who had recovered from COVID-19. Here the CDR3 DNA reads TGCGCCAGCAGCTTACAGGACAGGGTAACAGATACGCAGTATTTT. This translates into CASSLQDRVTDTQYF.